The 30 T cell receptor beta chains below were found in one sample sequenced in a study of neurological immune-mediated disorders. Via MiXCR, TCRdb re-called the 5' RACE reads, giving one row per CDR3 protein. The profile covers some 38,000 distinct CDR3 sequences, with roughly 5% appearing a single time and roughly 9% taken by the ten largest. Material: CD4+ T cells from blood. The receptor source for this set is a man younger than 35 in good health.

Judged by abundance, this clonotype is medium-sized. The CDR3 DNA follows: TGTGCCAGCAGTTTACCAGAGTCTCAAGAGACCCAGTACTTC. It yields the protein CASSLPESQETQYF. The chain uses TRBV12-3 or TRBV12-4 and TRBJ2-5, with unresolved D. There are 14 residues in the CDR3. V was shortened by 2 bases and J by 2 bases, with 9 bases between the two germline ends.

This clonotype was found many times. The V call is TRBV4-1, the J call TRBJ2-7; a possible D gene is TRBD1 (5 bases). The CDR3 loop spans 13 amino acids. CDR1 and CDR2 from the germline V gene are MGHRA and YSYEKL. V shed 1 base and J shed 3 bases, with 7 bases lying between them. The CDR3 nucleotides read TGCGCCAGCAGCCAAGGACAGATCTACGAGCAGTACTTC. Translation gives CASSQGQIYEQYF.

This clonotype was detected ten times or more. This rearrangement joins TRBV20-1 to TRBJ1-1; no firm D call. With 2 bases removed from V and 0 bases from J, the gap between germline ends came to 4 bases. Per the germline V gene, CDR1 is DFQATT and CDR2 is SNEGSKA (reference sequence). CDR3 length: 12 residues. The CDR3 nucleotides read TGCAGTGCTAGAAGATTGAACACTGAAGCTTTCTTT. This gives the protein CSARRLNTEAFF.

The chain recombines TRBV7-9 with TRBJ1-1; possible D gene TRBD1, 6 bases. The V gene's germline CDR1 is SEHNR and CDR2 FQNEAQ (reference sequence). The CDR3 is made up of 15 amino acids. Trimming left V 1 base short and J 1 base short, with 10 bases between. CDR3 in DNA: TGTGCCAGCAGCTTAGGAACGGGACAGAACACTGAAGCTTTCTTT. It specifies CASSLGTGQNTEAFF.

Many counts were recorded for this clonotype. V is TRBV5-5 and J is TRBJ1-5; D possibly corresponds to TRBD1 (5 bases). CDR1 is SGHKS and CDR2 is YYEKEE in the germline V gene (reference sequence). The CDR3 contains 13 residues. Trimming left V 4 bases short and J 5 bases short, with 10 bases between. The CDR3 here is CASSQQDDQPQHF. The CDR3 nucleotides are TGTGCCAGCAGCCAACAGGACGATCAGCCCCAGCATTTT.

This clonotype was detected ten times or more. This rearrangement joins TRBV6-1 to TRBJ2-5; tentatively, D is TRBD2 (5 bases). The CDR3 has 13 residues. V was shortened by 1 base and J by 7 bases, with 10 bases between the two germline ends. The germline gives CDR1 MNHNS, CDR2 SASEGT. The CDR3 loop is CASSEENGMTQYF. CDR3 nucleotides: TGTGCCAGCAGTGAAGAAAACGGGATGACCCAGTACTTC.

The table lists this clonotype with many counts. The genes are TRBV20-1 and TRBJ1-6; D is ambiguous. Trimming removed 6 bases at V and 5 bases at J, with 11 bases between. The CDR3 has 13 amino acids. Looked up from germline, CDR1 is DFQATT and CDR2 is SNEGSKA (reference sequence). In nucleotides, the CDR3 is TGCAGTGCGCCGGGGAGGAATAATTCACCCCTCCACTTT. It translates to CSAPGRNNSPLHF.

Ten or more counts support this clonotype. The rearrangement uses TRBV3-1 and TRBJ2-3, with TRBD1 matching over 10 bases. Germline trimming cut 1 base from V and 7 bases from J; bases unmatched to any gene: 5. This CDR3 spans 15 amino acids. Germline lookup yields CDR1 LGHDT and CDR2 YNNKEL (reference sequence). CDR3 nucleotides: TGTGCCAGCAGCCAAGGGGGACAGGGGATTAATACGCAGTATTTT. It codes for CASSQGGQGINTQYF.

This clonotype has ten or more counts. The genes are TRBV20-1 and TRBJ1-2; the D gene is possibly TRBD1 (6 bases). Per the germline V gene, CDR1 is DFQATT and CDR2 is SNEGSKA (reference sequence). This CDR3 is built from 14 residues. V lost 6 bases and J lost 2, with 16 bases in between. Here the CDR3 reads CSAPRGGRNYGYTF. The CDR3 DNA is TGCAGTGCCCCTCGGGGGGGCAGGAACTATGGCTACACCTTC.

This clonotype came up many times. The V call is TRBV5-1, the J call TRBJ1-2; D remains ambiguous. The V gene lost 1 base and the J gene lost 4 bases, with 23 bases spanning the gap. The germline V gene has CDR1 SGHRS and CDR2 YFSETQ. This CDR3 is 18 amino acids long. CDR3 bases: TGCGCCAGCAGCTTGTGGTTAGGGAATAGCCGATTACGCTATGGCTACACCTTC. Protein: CASSLWLGNSRLRYGYTF. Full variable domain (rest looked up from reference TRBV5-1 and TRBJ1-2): KAGVTQTPRYLIKTRGQQVTLSCSPISGHRSVSWYQQTPGQGLQFLFEYFSETQRNKGNFPGRFSGRQFSNSRSEMNVSTLELGDSALYLCASSLWLGNSRLRYGYTFGSGTRLTVV.

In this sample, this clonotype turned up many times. CDR3 in DNA: TGCGCCAGCAGCCCCATGCCAGCGGGGAGCAACAATGAGCAGTTCTTC. Protein: CASSPMPAGSNNEQFF. This sequence joins TRBV5-1 and TRBJ2-1; TRBD2 agrees at 7 bases. V lost 4 bases to trimming and J lost 5 bases; unmatched junction nucleotides: 12. The CDR3 is 16 amino acids. The germline CDR1 and CDR2 sequences are SGHRS and YFSETQ.

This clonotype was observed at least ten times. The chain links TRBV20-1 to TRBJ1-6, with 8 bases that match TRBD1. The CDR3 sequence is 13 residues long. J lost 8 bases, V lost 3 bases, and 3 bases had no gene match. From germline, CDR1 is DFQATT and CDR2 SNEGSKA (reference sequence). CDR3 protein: CSASAQGDSPLHF. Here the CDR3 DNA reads TGCAGTGCTAGCGCACAGGGGGATTCACCCCTCCACTTT.

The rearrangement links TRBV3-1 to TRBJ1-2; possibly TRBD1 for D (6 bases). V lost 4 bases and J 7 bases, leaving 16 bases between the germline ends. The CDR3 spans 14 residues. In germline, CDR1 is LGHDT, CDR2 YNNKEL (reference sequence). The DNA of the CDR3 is TGTGCCAGCAGCCCCCTGGGCAGGGGCACTGGCTACACCTTC. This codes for CASSPLGRGTGYTF.

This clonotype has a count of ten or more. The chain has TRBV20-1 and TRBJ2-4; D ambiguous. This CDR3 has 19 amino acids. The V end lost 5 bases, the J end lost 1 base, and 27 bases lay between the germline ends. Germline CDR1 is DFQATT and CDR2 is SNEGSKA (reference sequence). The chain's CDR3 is CSAPLSSVGLTSAKNIQYF. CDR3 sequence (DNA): TGCAGTGCTCCCCTCTCAAGCGTCGGTCTTACATCGGCCAAAAACATTCAGTACTTC.

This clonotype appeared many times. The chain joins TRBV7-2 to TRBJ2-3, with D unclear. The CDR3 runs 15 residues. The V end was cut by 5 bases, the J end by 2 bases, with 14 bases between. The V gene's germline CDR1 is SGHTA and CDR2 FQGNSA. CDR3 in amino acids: CASSPVQTHTDTQYF. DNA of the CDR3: TGTGCCAGCAGCCCCGTGCAAACCCACACAGATACGCAGTATTTT.

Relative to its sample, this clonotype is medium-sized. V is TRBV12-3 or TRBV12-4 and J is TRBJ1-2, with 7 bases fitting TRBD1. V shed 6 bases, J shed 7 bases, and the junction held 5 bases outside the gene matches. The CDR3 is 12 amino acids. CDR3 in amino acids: CASRQGLGGYTF. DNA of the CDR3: TGTGCCAGCAGACAGGGGCTGGGTGGCTACACCTTC.

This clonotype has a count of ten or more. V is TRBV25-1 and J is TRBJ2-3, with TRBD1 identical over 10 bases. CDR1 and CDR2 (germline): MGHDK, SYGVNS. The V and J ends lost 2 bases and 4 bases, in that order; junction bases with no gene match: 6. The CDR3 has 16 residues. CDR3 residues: CASSELWTGGADTQYF. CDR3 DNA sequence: TGTGCCAGCAGTGAACTTTGGACAGGGGGAGCAGATACGCAGTATTTT.

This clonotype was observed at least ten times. As DNA, the CDR3 is TGTGCCAGCAGTGACTCTGAGGGACAGTTTAATGAAAAACTGTTTTTT. Translating gives CASSDSEGQFNEKLFF. This rearrangement joins TRBV6-4 to TRBJ1-4, with 7 bases identical to TRBD1. This CDR3 has 16 amino acids. In germline, CDR1 is MRHNA, CDR2 SNTAGT. V dropped 0 bases and J dropped 4; count of bases not matched to a gene: 5.

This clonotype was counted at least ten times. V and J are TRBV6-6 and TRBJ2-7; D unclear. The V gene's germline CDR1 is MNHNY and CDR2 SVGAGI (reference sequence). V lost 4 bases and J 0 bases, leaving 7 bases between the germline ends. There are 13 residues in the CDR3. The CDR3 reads CASSSLSSYEQYF. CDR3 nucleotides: TGTGCCAGCAGTTCACTTAGCTCCTACGAGCAGTACTTC.

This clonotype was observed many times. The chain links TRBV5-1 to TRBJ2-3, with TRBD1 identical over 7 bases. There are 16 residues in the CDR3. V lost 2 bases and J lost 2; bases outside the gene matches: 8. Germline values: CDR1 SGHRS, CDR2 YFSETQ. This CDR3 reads CASSFIPGQYTDTQYF. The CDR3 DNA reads TGCGCCAGCAGCTTTATTCCGGGACAGTACACAGATACGCAGTATTTT.

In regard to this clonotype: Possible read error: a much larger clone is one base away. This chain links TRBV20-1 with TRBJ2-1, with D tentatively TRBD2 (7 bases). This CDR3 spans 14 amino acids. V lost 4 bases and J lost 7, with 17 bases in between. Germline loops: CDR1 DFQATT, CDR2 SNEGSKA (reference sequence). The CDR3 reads CSATRGALWNEQFF. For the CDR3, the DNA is TGCAGTGCTACCCGGGGGGCCCTTTGGAATGAGCAGTTCTTC.

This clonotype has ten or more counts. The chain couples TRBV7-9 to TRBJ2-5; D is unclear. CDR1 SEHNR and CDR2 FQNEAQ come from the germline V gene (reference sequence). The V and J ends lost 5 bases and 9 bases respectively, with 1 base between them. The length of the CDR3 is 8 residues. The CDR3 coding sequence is TGTGCCAGCAGCCCCCAGTACTTC. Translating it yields CASSPQYF.

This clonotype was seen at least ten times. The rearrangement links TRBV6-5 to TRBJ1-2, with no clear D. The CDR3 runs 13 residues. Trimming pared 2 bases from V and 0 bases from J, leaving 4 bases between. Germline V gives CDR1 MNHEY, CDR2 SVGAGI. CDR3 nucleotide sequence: TGTGCCAGCAGTTACACAGCTAACTATGGCTACACCTTC. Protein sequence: CASSYTANYGYTF.

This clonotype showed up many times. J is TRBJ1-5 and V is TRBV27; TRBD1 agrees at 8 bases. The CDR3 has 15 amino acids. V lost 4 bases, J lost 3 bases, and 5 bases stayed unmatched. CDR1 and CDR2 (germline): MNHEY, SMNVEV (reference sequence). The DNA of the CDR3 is TGTGCCAGCAGTTCCGTGGACAGGGACAATCAGCCCCAGCATTTT. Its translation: CASSSVDRDNQPQHF.

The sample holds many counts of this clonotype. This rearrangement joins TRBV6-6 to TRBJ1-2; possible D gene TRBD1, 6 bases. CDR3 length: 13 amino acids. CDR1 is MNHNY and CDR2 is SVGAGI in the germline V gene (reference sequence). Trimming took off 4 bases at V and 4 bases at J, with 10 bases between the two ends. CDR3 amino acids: CASSSSDSYGYTF. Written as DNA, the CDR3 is TGTGCCAGCAGTTCCTCGGACAGCTATGGCTACACCTTC.

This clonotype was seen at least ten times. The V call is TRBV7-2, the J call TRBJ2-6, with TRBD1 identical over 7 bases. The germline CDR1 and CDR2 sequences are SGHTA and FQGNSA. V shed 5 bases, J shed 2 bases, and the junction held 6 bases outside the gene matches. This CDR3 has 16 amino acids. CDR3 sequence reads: CASSAVTGAGANVLTF. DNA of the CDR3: TGTGCCAGCAGCGCAGTAACAGGGGCTGGGGCCAACGTCCTGACTTTC.

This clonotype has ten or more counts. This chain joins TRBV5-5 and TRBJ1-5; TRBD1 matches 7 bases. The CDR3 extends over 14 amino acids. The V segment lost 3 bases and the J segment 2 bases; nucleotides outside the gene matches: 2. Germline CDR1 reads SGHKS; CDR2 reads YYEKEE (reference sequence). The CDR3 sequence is CASSWDSRNQPQHF. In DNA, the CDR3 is TGTGCCAGCAGCTGGGACAGCCGCAATCAGCCCCAGCATTTT. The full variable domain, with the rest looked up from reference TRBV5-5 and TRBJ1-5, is DAGVTQSPTHLIKTRGQQVTLRCSPISGHKSVSWYQQVLGQGPQFIFQYYEKEERGRGNFPDRFSARQFPNYSSELNVNALLLGDSALYLCASSWDSRNQPQHFGDGTRLSIL.

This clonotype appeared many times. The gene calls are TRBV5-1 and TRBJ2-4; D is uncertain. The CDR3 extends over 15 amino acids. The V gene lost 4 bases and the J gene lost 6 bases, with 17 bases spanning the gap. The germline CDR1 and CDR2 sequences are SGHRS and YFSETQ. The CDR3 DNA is TGCGCCAGCAGCCAGAGGATGGGGATCGGAAACATTCAGTACTTC. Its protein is CASSQRMGIGNIQYF.

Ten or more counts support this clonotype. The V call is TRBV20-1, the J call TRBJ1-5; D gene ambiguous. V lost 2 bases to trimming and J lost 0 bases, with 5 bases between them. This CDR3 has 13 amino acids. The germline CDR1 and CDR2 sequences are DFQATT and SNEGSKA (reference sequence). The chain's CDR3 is CSARSYSNQPQHF. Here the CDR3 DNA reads TGCAGTGCTAGATCCTATAGCAATCAGCCCCAGCATTTT.

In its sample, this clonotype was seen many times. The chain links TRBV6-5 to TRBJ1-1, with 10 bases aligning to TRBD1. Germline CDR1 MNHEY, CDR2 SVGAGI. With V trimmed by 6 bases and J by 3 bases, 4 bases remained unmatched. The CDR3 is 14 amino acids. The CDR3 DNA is TGTGCCAGCAGCGTTGGGACAGGGGACACTGAAGCTTTCTTT. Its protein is CASSVGTGDTEAFF.